This entry lists 18 T cell receptor beta chains sequenced from one sample in a study of CXCR3-negative and CXCR3-positive naive CD8 T cells. Study-wide findings and caveats: CXCR3-expressing naive cells carried TRB CDR3s more hydrophobic than those of CXCR3-negative naive cells.

TRB cDNA was prepared as libraries by UMI-labeled 5' RACE. TCRdb reanalyzed the 5' RACE reads, giving one entry per CDR3 protein sequence and no DNA. The record lists 50,000 to 60,000 distinct CDR3 sequences, of which the ten most abundant hold 0.55% to 0.6%. Their target antigens are unknown. Sequencing was carried out using naive CXCR3+ CD8+ T cells from blood. Subset reported: CD45RO-CCR7+CD27+CD95- naive CD8+ T cells expressing CXCR3 (TNR3+). The receptor set was obtained from a human donor in good health. Some clones in this sample may be carry-over from other donors' samples.

The gene calls are TRBV7-8 and TRBJ2-7; with no DNA, the TCRdb D assignment of TRBD1 cannot be verified. The CDR3 sequence is 15 residues long. CDR1 is SGHVS and CDR2 is FQNEAQ in the germline V gene. The CDR3 here is CASSLSETGNYEQYF.

V is TRBV5-1 and J is TRBJ2-1; the TCRdb D gene call, TRBD1, has no DNA to confirm it. Germline-derived CDR1 and CDR2 are SGHRS and YFSETQ. CDR3 length: 15 amino acids. The CDR3 is CASSSPGQPYNEQFF.

The rearrangement uses TRBV21-1 and TRBJ2-1; TCRdb's D call, TRBD2, is unchecked because there is no DNA. TRBV21-1 is listed as a pseudogene. CDR3 length equals 12 residues. The CDR3 reads CASSKTSGEQFF.

The V gene is TRBV7-9, the J gene TRBJ2-1. The germline CDR1 and CDR2 sequences are SEHNR and FQNEAQ (reference sequence). CDR3 length equals 13 residues. CDR3 region: CASSLGDPREQFF.

The rearrangement uses TRBV12-3 or TRBV12-4 and TRBJ2-1; lacking DNA, the TRBD2 call made by TCRdb goes unchecked. The CDR3 runs to 14 residues. CDR3 region: CASSQGLAGHEQFF.

The chain combines TRBV9 with TRBJ2-6; checking the TCRdb D call of TRBD1 is not possible without DNA. The length of the CDR3 is 12 residues. Germline V gene lookup returns CDR1 SGDLS and CDR2 YYNGEE. CDR3 loop: CASGAGANVLTF.

The chain carries TRBV7-8 and TRBJ2-2; absent DNA, TCRdb's TRBD2 call cannot be checked. The CDR3 is 15 amino acids. Germline values: CDR1 SGHVS, CDR2 FQNEAQ. This chain's CDR3 is CASSSGTSATGELFF.

The chain joins TRBV19 to TRBJ1-5. The germline V gene encodes CDR1 LNHDA and CDR2 SQIVND (reference sequence). The CDR3 length is 15 residues. The CDR3 sequence is CASSIGGYSNQPQHF.

The chain recombines TRBV15 with TRBJ2-1; the D call of TRBD2 rests on TCRdb alone, since no DNA is present to check it. Looked up from germline, CDR1 is LNHNV and CDR2 is YYDKDF (reference sequence). The CDR3 runs to 15 residues. CDR3 protein: CASRGAGKSYNEQFF.

The rearrangement links TRBV28 to TRBJ2-1; TCRdb indicates TRBD1, and absent DNA this call remains unverified. Germline V gives CDR1 MDHEN, CDR2 SYDVKM. The CDR3 runs to 17 residues. The CDR3 loop is CASSHPFGESSYNEQFF. The variable domain in full, completed from reference TRBV28 and TRBJ2-1, reads DVKVTQSSRYLVKRTGEKVFLECVQDMDHENMFWYRQDPGLGLRLIYFSYDVKMKEKGDIPEGYSVSREKKERFSLILESASTNQTSMYLCASSHPFGESSYNEQFFGPGTRLTVL.

The CDR3: CASSPLGGNSGNTIYF. This chain uses TRBV6-6 with TRBJ1-3. This CDR3 is 16 amino acids long. Germline CDR1 reads MNHNY; CDR2 reads SVGAGI (reference sequence).

The J gene is TRBJ1-4, the V gene TRBV3-1. Germline V gene sequence: CDR1 LGHDT, CDR2 YNNKEL (reference sequence). The CDR3 runs 17 residues. Here the CDR3 reads CASSQDRLPRTNEKLFF.

The chain carries TRBV12-3 or TRBV12-4 and TRBJ2-3; the TRBD2 assignment by TCRdb is unverifiable without DNA. The CDR3 runs to 15 residues. CDR3 sequence: CASSLSGLSTDTQYF.

V is TRBV9 and J is TRBJ1-3; TCRdb's D gene call, TRBD1, goes unchecked for lack of DNA. This CDR3 spans 16 amino acids. Germline CDR1 SGDLS, CDR2 YYNGEE. CDR3: CASSGKQGGPGNTIYF.

The chain joins TRBV9 to TRBJ1-1; TCRdb designates TRBD1, a call that cannot be tested without DNA. CDR3 length: 14 residues. Germline CDR1 SGDLS, CDR2 YYNGEE. The CDR3 region is CASSEGGASTEAFF.

In terms of frequency, this clonotype is medium-sized. The chain carries TRBV7-2 and TRBJ2-3; TCRdb selects TRBD1, and the lack of DNA leaves this call unchecked. CDR1 and CDR2 (germline): SGHTA, FQGNSA. There are 16 residues in the CDR3. The CDR3: CASSLPGHLPTDTQYF.

J is TRBJ2-7 and V is TRBV20-1; checking the TCRdb D call of TRBD1 is not possible without DNA. The CDR3 runs to 11 residues. CDR1 DFQATT and CDR2 SNEGSKA come from the germline V gene (reference sequence). The CDR3 reads CSAREGVEQYF.

V and J are TRBV6-5 and TRBJ2-1. Per the germline V gene, CDR1 is MNHEY and CDR2 is SVGAGI. The CDR3 has 13 residues. CDR3 region: CASSYSILGEQFF.